This T cell receptor (beta chain) was recorded in a study of response to subunit inactivated influenza vaccine. In TCRdb, the RT-PCR reads were re-called with MiXCR into one record per CDR3 protein. Of roughly 700,000 distinct CDR3 sequences listed, roughly 14% are singletons. Findings of the study overall: Each seasonal influenza vaccination, the authors suggested, recruits few new T cells.

The CDR3 is made up of 18 amino acids. Germline lookup yields CDR1 MNHNS and CDR2 SASEGT. Trimming pared 0 bases from V and 0 bases from J, leaving 15 bases between. This clonotype appeared a few times. What it binds is unknown. The specimen was PBMCs from blood, collected less than 15 days before vaccination. The gene calls are TRBV6-1 and TRBJ1-3; possible D gene TRBD1, 6 bases. The sequence derives from a man in his forties or fifties who received an inactivated influenza vaccine. CDR3 residues: CASSEAIVQGSSGNTIYF. CDR3 DNA sequence: TGTGCCAGCAGTGAAGCTATAGTCCAGGGGAGCTCTGGAAACACCATATATTTT.